The clone carrying this T cell receptor beta chain was detected once. The repertoire was sequenced with immunoSEQ multiplex PCR; TCRdb's copy has only in-frame clones and lacks some. The table has 980,000 or so clones, over 60% seen once. Adult Caucasians living in Nashville, Tennessee made up all of the donors. These data originate in a study of shared clonotypes between healthy human individuals. CDR1 is SGHAT, CDR2 FQNNGV, per germline. Trimming shortened V by 5 bases and J by 1 base, and 12 bases separated the two germline ends. The CDR3 has 14 amino acids. The sample taken for sequencing was memory CD4+ T cells sorted from blood. Subset meaning: CD45RA-negative fraction. This receptor was obtained from a man aged 18 to 30 in good health. The V and J genes are TRBV11-2 and TRBJ2-7; D is unresolved. The CDR3 region is CASSLRALSYEQYF. The DNA of the CDR3 is TGTGCCAGCAGCCTCCGGGCCCTTTCCTACGAGCAGTACTTC.